Presented here are 9 T cell receptor beta chains from one specimen sequenced in a study of T cell responses to AZD1222 COVID-19 vaccine. Assay: immunoSEQ multiplex PCR; the TCRdb copy retains only in-frame clones and omits some. In the table there are 130,000 to 150,000 clones, around 83% of which are singletons. The sample was peripheral blood, taken on day 0 of MenACWY control vaccination. Receptors originate from an adult in good health.

The chain joins TRBV5-1 to TRBJ1-6, with D perhaps TRBD1 (5 bases). The V end lost 0 bases, the J end lost 0 bases, and 10 bases lay between the germline ends. The germline V gene encodes CDR1 SGHRS and CDR2 YFSETQ. CDR3 length: 17 amino acids. CDR3 sequence: CASSLAVGDSYNSPLHF. The CDR3 DNA is TGCGCCAGCAGCTTGGCCGTGGGGGACTCCTATAATTCACCCCTCCACTTT. The full variable domain, in which reference TRBV5-1 and TRBJ1-6 provide the parts outside the CDR3, is KAGVTQTPRYLIKTRGQQVTLSCSPISGHRSVSWYQQTPGQGLQFLFEYFSETQRNKGNFPGRFSGRQFSNSRSEMNVSTLELGDSALYLCASSLAVGDSYNSPLHFGNGTRLTVT.

V and J are TRBV7-2 and TRBJ2-3; TRBD2 aligns across 8 bases. Germline CDR1 SGHTA, CDR2 FQGNSA. V was clipped by 5 bases and J by 0 bases; unmatched bases: 7. The CDR3 has 16 amino acids. CDR3 coding DNA: TGTGCCAGCAGCATCCTTTCGGGGGGGAGCACAGATACGCAGTATTTT. Translation: CASSILSGGSTDTQYF.

The rearrangement joins TRBV6-2 or TRBV6-3 to TRBJ2-3; D gene ambiguous. Germline V gene lookup returns CDR1 MNHEY and CDR2 SVGEGT. The CDR3 consists of 15 residues. V lost 8 bases to trimming and J lost 2 bases, with 17 bases between them. DNA for the CDR3: TGTGCCAGCCGCCTCTCTGGCGGTATCACAGATACGCAGTATTTT. Its protein is CASRLSGGITDTQYF.

The rearrangement links TRBV6-6 to TRBJ1-2; TRBD1 matches at 11 bases. CDR1 is MNHNY, CDR2 SVGAGI, per germline (reference sequence). J was trimmed by 1 base and V by 6 bases; bases with no gene match: 7. This CDR3 region has 16 residues. In DNA form, the CDR3 reads TGTGCCAGCAGGTTTACCGGGACAGGGGGTAACTATGGCTACACCTTC. This gives the protein CASRFTGTGGNYGYTF.

This rearrangement joins TRBV11-2 to TRBJ1-5; D uncertain. This CDR3 comprises 14 residues. V was shortened by 1 base and J by 5 bases, with 9 bases between the two germline ends. The germline CDR1 and CDR2 sequences are SGHAT and FQNNGV. This CDR3 reads CASSLGIGDQPQHF. The CDR3 nucleotides are TGTGCCAGCAGCTTAGGTATTGGGGATCAGCCCCAGCATTTT.

This sequence joins TRBV11-2 and TRBJ2-6; D not certain. CDR1 and CDR2 from the germline V gene are SGHAT and FQNNGV. The V end was cut by 1 base, the J end by 1 base, with 5 bases between. The CDR3 is 15 amino acids. The CDR3, as DNA: TGTGCCAGCAGCTTAGGAGGATCTGGGGCCAACGTCCTGACTTTC. Its protein is CASSLGGSGANVLTF.

On this clone: The sample has other DNA sequences that encode this CDR3 too. The V gene is TRBV6-4, the J gene TRBJ1-6; the match to TRBD1 covers 8 bases. Germline CDR1 and CDR2: MRHNA and SNTAGT. This CDR3 contains 15 residues. V was pared by 6 bases and J by 9 bases, with 10 bases of the junction left unmatched. The CDR3: CASSALGQGGSPLHF. Here the CDR3 DNA reads TGTGCCAGCAGCGCTCTTGGACAGGGAGGTTCACCCCTCCACTTT.

This sequence joins TRBV30 and TRBJ1-2; D not resolved. V dropped 3 bases and J dropped 2 bases, with 13 bases sitting between them. In germline, CDR1 is GTSNPN, CDR2 SVGIG (reference sequence). This CDR3 contains 14 residues. The CDR3 loop is CAWSGRAQNYGYTF. DNA of the CDR3: TGTGCCTGGAGCGGACGAGCACAGAACTATGGCTACACCTTC.

The chain recombines TRBV6-2 or TRBV6-3 with TRBJ2-3; TRBD1 is a possible D gene (6 bases). The V end lost 5 bases, the J end lost 8 bases, and 17 bases lay between the germline ends. This CDR3 contains 14 residues. Germline CDR1 MNHEY, CDR2 SVGEGT. CDR3 in DNA: TGTGCCAGCAGTCCACAGGGAAGAGGGGGTACGCAGTATTTT. The encoded protein is CASSPQGRGGTQYF.